These T cell receptor beta chains were read from a single sample in a study of blood T cell repertoires in COVID-19. Generated by immunoSEQ multiplex PCR, the TCRdb table keeps only in-frame clones and is missing some. The sample includes roughly 150,000 clones, approximately 90% of them seen just once. Sequenced input: peripheral blood. These receptors originate from a young man with COVID-19, enrolled during active disease. Each CDR3 is given with its conserved first and last residue. D genes are given only for firm matches. Clone sizes are given selectively: once, few, many, or a class where the clone is expanded.

d_gene	j_gene	abundance	v_gene	CDR3nt	CDR3aa
-	TRBJ1-6	-	TRBV12-3/TRBV12-4	TGTGCCAGCAGCCCGACAGGCAATTCACCCCTCCACTTT	CASSPTGNSPLHF
-	TRBJ2-1	-	TRBV9	TGTGCCAGCAGTATTGGGGACTGCCTCCCGTCCTCCTACAATGAGCAGTTCTTC	CASSIGDCLPSSYNEQFF
TRBD2	TRBJ2-1	-	TRBV7-8	TGTGCCAGCAGCTTAGTAGTGCCTAGCGGGGGCAATGAGCAGTTCTTC	CASSLVVPSGGNEQFF
-	TRBJ2-7	-	TRBV7-9	TGTGCCAGCAGCTCGACTATAAGGGACGAGCAGTACTTC	CASSSTIRDEQYF
-	TRBJ2-2	-	TRBV21-1	TGTGCCAGCAGCCAAGGGCGGGAGAACGCCGCGAACACCGGGGAGCTGTTTTTT	CASSQGRENAANTGELFF
-	TRBJ1-1	once	TRBV12-5	TGTGCTAGTGGTTTGGGAGGGGGCACTGAAGCTTTCTTT	CASGLGGGTEAFF
-	TRBJ2-6	-	TRBV9	TGTGCCAGCAGCGGTACTGGGGCCAACGTCCTGACTTTC	CASSGTGANVLTF
-	TRBJ1-2	-	TRBV29-1	TGCAACGGGGCGGGGGGAAGCTATGGCTACACCTTC	CNGAGGSYGYTF
-	TRBJ2-1	-	TRBV19	TGTGCCAGTAGGGTTGGGGCTAGGTCCTACAATGAGCAGTTCTTC	CASRVGARSYNEQFF
-	TRBJ1-3	-	TRBV7-2	TGTGCCAGCAGCTTGTGGGGGGTTGGAAACACCATATATTTT	CASSLWGVGNTIYF
TRBD1	TRBJ1-1	-	TRBV7-2	TGTGCCAGCAGCTTGGCCGGGACAGGGTCCTCTGAAGCTTTCTTT	CASSLAGTGSSEAFF
TRBD2	TRBJ2-1	-	TRBV19	TGTGCCAGTAGACTAGCGGGAGGCACTGAGCAGTTCTTC	CASRLAGGTEQFF
-	TRBJ2-1	-	TRBV4-3	TGCGCCAGCAGCCAAGATAGAGAGGGAACGGGCACCGAGCAGTTCTTC	CASSQDREGTGTEQFF
TRBD1	TRBJ2-1	-	TRBV5-4	TGTGCCAGCAGCTTGGAGTGGGGGACAGGGGGCGAGCAGTTCTTC	CASSLEWGTGGEQFF
TRBD1	TRBJ2-2	-	TRBV13	TGTGCCAGCAGCCCGGGGGACAGGGGATACACCGGGGAGCTGTTTTTT	CASSPGDRGYTGELFF
-	TRBJ2-2	-	TRBV5-6	TGTGCCAGCAGCCCGGGGGTGGGAACCGGGGAGCTGTTTTTT	CASSPGVGTGELFF
-	TRBJ1-5	-	TRBV5-1	TGCGCCAGCAGCTTGGACGAGGGAGGCAATCAGCCCCAGCATTTT	CASSLDEGGNQPQHF
-	TRBJ2-7	-	TRBV7-2	TGTGCCAGCAGCTTAGTGGGCCAGGTTATTCCCTACGAGCAGTACTTC	CASSLVGQVIPYEQYF
-	TRBJ2-1	-	TRBV7-2	TGTGCCAGCAGTTTACTGACTCAGCTTTGGGATGAGCAGTTCTTC	CASSLLTQLWDEQFF
-	TRBJ1-1	-	TRBV30	TGTGCCTGGAGGGGATACTCGACAGGAAACACTGAAGCTTTCTTT	CAWRGYSTGNTEAFF
-	TRBJ1-2	-	TRBV11-2	TGTGCCAGCAGCCTCCAGAGGGGGGGCCGATTTGGCTACACCTTC	CASSLQRGGRFGYTF
-	TRBJ2-2	-	TRBV5-4	TGTGCCAGCAGCTTCAGACGGGGCACCGGGGAGCTGTTTTTT	CASSFRRGTGELFF
TRBD1	TRBJ2-7	-	TRBV9	TGTGCCAGCAGCGGCACCCCTGAAGGGACAGCCTACGAGCAGTACTTC	CASSGTPEGTAYEQYF
-	TRBJ1-2	-	TRBV6-6	TGTGCCAGCAGTGTCACGGGTCCAAGCAACTATGGCTACACCTTC	CASSVTGPSNYGYTF
-	TRBJ2-2	-	TRBV15	TGTGCCACCAGCCTGCGGACAGCGAACACCGGGGAGCTGTTTTTT	CATSLRTANTGELFF
TRBD1	TRBJ1-2	-	TRBV19	TGTGCCAGTAGTGCCCGGACAGGGGCGACGGGCTACACCTTC	CASSARTGATGYTF
-	TRBJ1-2	few	TRBV7-2	TGTGCCAGCAGCTTAGACAATAACTATGGCTACACCTTC	CASSLDNNYGYTF
TRBD2	TRBJ2-2	-	TRBV5-4	TGTGCCAGCAGCGTCTTAACTAGCGGGGCCGGGGAGCTGTTTTTT	CASSVLTSGAGELFF
TRBD2	TRBJ2-1	few	TRBV24-1	TGTGCCACCAGTGATTTAACTAGCGTCAATGAGCAGTTCTTC	CATSDLTSVNEQFF
-	TRBJ1-2	-	TRBV9	TGTGCCAGCAGAGAAACCGGACAAACTCTCGGGGGCTACACCTTC	CASRETGQTLGGYTF
-	TRBJ2-3	-	TRBV29-1	TGCAGCTCCCGAGAGCGGCGAGGCACAGATACGCAGTATTTT	CSSRERRGTDTQYF
TRBD2	TRBJ2-7	-	TRBV27	TGTGCCAGCAGTATTAGGACTAGCGGCCACTACGAGCAGTACTTC	CASSIRTSGHYEQYF
TRBD1	TRBJ2-2	-	TRBV7-9	TGTGCCAGCAGCTTGGGGACAGGAAGGACCGGGGAGCTGTTTTTT	CASSLGTGRTGELFF
-	TRBJ1-5	-	TRBV28	TGTGCCAGCAGTTTCAGGGGCTTGGGCAATCAGCCCCAGCATTTT	CASSFRGLGNQPQHF
-	TRBJ2-7	-	TRBV28	TGTGCCAGCAGCTCAGGGGCGGCCAACGAGCAGTACTTC	CASSSGAANEQYF
-	TRBJ2-7	-	TRBV7-9	TGTGCCAGCAGCTTAGTTGCGCTAGCGCACTACGAGCAGTACTTC	CASSLVALAHYEQYF
-	TRBJ1-4	-	TRBV6-6	TGTGCCAGCAGTTCCACGGGACTCCGTAATGAAAAACTGTTTTTT	CASSSTGLRNEKLFF
TRBD1	TRBJ2-7	-	TRBV5-1	TGCGCCAGCTGTGGGGACAGCTACGAGCAGTACTTC	CASCGDSYEQYF
-	TRBJ2-5	-	TRBV27	TGTGCCAGCACCCCCGTGCGGGGCGGGGAGACCCAGTACTTC	CASTPVRGGETQYF
TRBD1	TRBJ1-1	-	TRBV5-4	TGTGCCAGCAGCCAGGGACAGGGGAGAGCCTTCACTGAAGCTTTCTTT	CASSQGQGRAFTEAFF
-	TRBJ1-1	once	TRBV5-1	TGCGCCAGCGCCCGGAGCCAATCGAACACTGAAGCTTTCTTT	CASARSQSNTEAFF
-	TRBJ2-3	-	TRBV9	TGTGCCAGCAGCGTACGCGGGACTAGCACAGATACGCAGTATTTT	CASSVRGTSTDTQYF
-	TRBJ1-4	-	TRBV28	TGTGCCAGCAGTTTAGGAACAGGGCTGGGTGAAAAACTGTTTTTT	CASSLGTGLGEKLFF
TRBD1	TRBJ2-7	-	TRBV28	TGTGCCAGCAGTTGGGACAGGGACCTCTACGAGCAGTACTTC	CASSWDRDLYEQYF
TRBD1	TRBJ1-2	-	TRBV12-3/TRBV12-4	TGTGCCAGCAGGGACAGGGTCGCTGGCTACACCTTC	CASRDRVAGYTF
-	TRBJ1-1	-	TRBV29-1	TGCAGCGTTGAAGATAGGGAGGGTAAGGGGACTGAAGCTTTCTTT	CSVEDREGKGTEAFF
-	TRBJ1-2	-	TRBV21-1	TGTGCCAGCAGCAAACAGGGAGGCTACACCTTC	CASSKQGGYTF
TRBD2	TRBJ2-2	-	TRBV4-1	TGCGCCAGCAGCGTCGGACTAGCGGGCTACACCGGGGAGCTGTTTTTT	CASSVGLAGYTGELFF
TRBD1	TRBJ1-6	-	TRBV27	TGTGCCAGCAGTCCGGGGCGGGCAGGGGGTTTGGAATCACCCCTCCACTTT	CASSPGRAGGLESPLHF
TRBD1	TRBJ1-5	-	TRBV30	TGTGCCTGGAATCCGGGACAGAATCAGCCCCAGCATTTT	CAWNPGQNQPQHF
TRBD1	TRBJ1-1	-	TRBV9	TGTGCCAGCAGCGCGACAGGGGGTTTGAACACTGAAGCTTTCTTT	CASSATGGLNTEAFF